Below, one T cell receptor (beta chain) is given with its context. Its antigen is currently not known. The input lacks base qualities; no much larger clone sits a single base away. The CDR3 holds 14 amino acids from the cysteine to the phenylalanine. The retained sequence is limited to the CDR3, 42 bases, with the frame set at the first base. Per the germline V gene (reference sequence), SEHNR is the CDR1 and FQNEAQ is the CDR2. Trimmed from V: 5 bases; trimmed from J: 7 bases; junction bases lacking a gene match: 9. The sample comes from a study of blood T cell repertoires in COVID-19 (dated by TCRdb to between 2020 and 2021). For the wider study: The collaborator samples originated in the United States, Italy and Spain and spanned the acute and convalescent phases of COVID-19. The material from the prospective study consisted of cDNA or gDNA derived from T cells, B-cell-depleted T cells, or PBMCs. The dataset comprised deeply sampled blood TCRbeta repertoires from subjects exposed to, actively infected with, or recovered from COVID-19. The repertoires were made available in a free public database intended to serve as a resource for research on the immune response to SARS-CoV-2. The samples were drawn from the first 160 participants of the ongoing ImmuneRACE study and from some 1,300 subjects provided by 6 global collaborators. Nearly every sample came with metadata listing a de-identified subject ID, COVID-19 status, age in years and sex. Where HLA class I and class II types were available, the types were taken from metadata supplied by the sample provider, not from assay-based typing. General study outcomes and caveats: How much clinical and demographic metadata was included differed by source and by participant, and the metadata was provided uncurated.

Whole blood was collected in K2EDTA tubes by collaborating institutions according to the institutions' own protocols. For TCRbeta analysis, collaborators shipped samples as frozen whole blood, isolated PBMCs, or DNA extracted from either of those sample types. TCRbeta CDR3 regions were amplified from genomic DNA using the immunoSEQ Assay, a bias-controlled multiplex PCR. From the authors' description of their analysis: Nucleated cell counts per sample were estimated from amplification of reference gene primers within the assay. To quantify the absolute abundance of each unique TCRbeta CDR3 rearrangement, sequence reads were collapsed and filtered. For each sample, productive Simpson clonality was calculated as the square root of Simpson's diversity index across productive rearrangements. The table comes from immuneACCESS by way of TCRdb, which keeps in-frame sequences with V and J called. Part of the clones is missing from these tables; in studies checked, under half for an unresolved V gene and the rest for unknown reasons. V, J and clone size derive from that table, while D and trimming were established from the DNA sequence. In all, the sample holds 70,000 to 75,000 clones, and about 84% of those were seen once. The leading ten clones occupy 1.8% of the sample.

Sequenced sample: peripheral blood. The rearranged segments are TRBV7-9 and TRBJ2-5, and 8 bases in between align with TRBD2. This sequence originates from a woman in her sixties with acute or convalescent COVID-19. The nucleotide sequence is given as TGTGCCAGCAGCCCTCGGGAGGGGCGAGGGACCCAGTACTTC. It encodes CASSPREGRGTQYF.